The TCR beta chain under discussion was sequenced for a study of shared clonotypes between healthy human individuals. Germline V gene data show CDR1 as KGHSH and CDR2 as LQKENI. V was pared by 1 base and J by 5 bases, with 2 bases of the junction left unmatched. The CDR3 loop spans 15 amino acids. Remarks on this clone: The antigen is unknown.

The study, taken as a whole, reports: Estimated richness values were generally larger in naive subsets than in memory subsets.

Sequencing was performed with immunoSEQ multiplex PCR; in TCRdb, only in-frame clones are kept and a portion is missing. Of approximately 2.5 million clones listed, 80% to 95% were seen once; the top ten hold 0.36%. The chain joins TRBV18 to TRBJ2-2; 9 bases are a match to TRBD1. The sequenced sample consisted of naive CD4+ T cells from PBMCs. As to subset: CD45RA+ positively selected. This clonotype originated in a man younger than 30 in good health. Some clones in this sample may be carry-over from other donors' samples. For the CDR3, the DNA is TGTGCCAGCTCACCACTGGACAGGGGAACCGGGGAGCTGTTTTTT. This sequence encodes CASSPLDRGTGELFF.